A single sample gave rise to the 16 T cell receptor beta chains below, sequenced in a study of blood T cell repertoires in COVID-19. Assay: immunoSEQ multiplex PCR; the TCRdb copy retains only in-frame clones and omits some. The data contain fewer than 250,000 clones, around 92% of them seen just once; the ten biggest clones take up 1% to 1.5%. Material: peripheral blood. All receptors come from a man aged 30 to 45 with acute or convalescent COVID-19.

The chain joins TRBV28 to TRBJ1-5; the match to TRBD1 covers 7 bases. Germline CDR1 and CDR2: MDHEN and SYDVKM. Germline trimming cut 2 bases from V and 3 bases from J; bases unmatched to any gene: 4. The CDR3 is 15 amino acids. CDR3 coding DNA: TGTGCCAGCAGTTTAGGGGACAGACCCAATCAGCCCCAGCATTTT. Amino acids: CASSLGDRPNQPQHF.

The chain recombines TRBV28 with TRBJ1-1; weak D call: TRBD1 (6 bases). Germline CDR1 reads MDHEN; CDR2 reads SYDVKM. This CDR3 has 16 amino acids. V dropped 6 bases and J dropped 5 bases, with 22 bases sitting between them. CDR3 in amino acids: CASSSPPPGEKTEAFF. CDR3 coding DNA: TGTGCCAGCAGCTCACCCCCGCCAGGGGAGAAAACTGAAGCTTTCTTT.

The chain links TRBV5-4 to TRBJ2-7; 8 bases line up with TRBD1. This CDR3 has 12 residues. Unmatched junction bases numbered 1, after V lost 3 bases and J lost 5 bases. From germline, CDR1 is SGHNT and CDR2 YYREEE (reference sequence). The DNA of the CDR3 is TGTGCCAGCAGCTCGGGACAGGACGAGCAGTACTTC. Its translation: CASSSGQDEQYF.

The rearrangement uses TRBV18 and TRBJ1-5; no definite D call. There are 15 residues in the CDR3. Trimming pared 5 bases from V and 7 bases from J, leaving 18 bases between. Per the germline V gene, CDR1 is KGHSH and CDR2 is LQKENI. The CDR3 sequence is CASSRVNRGNQPQHF. CDR3 bases: TGTGCCAGCTCAAGGGTTAATCGGGGAAACCAGCCCCAGCATTTT.

The chain uses TRBV3-1 (or the pseudogene TRBV3-2) and TRBJ1-1; D may be TRBD1 (5 bases). V lost 4 bases and J 1 base, leaving 13 bases between the germline ends. CDR3 size: 15 residues. Per germline, CDR1 LGHDT and CDR2 YNNKEL (reference sequence). DNA for the CDR3: TGTGCCAGCAGCCTGCCGGGACTTTCGAACACTGAAGCTTTCTTT. It translates to CASSLPGLSNTEAFF.

The J gene is TRBJ1-3, the V gene TRBV5-1; tentative D call: TRBD1 (6 bases). V lost 7 bases to trimming and J lost 0 bases, with 14 bases between them. This CDR3 contains 15 residues. Looked up from germline, CDR1 is SGHRS and CDR2 is YFSETQ. CDR3 residues: CASASTGNSGNTIYF. Here the CDR3 DNA reads TGCGCCAGCGCATCGACAGGTAACTCTGGAAACACCATATATTTT.

V usage is TRBV19 and J usage is TRBJ1-1, with no clear D. The CDR3 is made up of 14 amino acids. Trimming cost V 7 bases and J 1 base, with 13 bases left between them. Germline CDR1 LNHDA, CDR2 SQIVND (reference sequence). The CDR3 is CASTLREGNTEAFF. The DNA for the CDR3 is TGTGCCAGTACCCTCCGAGAGGGGAACACTGAAGCTTTCTTT.

V and J are TRBV6-6 and TRBJ2-5; maybe TRBD2 (7 bases). The length of the CDR3 is 12 residues. Trimming removed 10 bases at V and 2 bases at J, with 11 bases between. Germline loops: CDR1 MNHNY, CDR2 SVGAGI (reference sequence). The CDR3 is CATAGAQETQYF. CDR3 in DNA: TGTGCCACCGCGGGGGCTCAAGAGACCCAGTACTTC.

The V call is TRBV5-1, the J call TRBJ1-2, with D tentatively TRBD1 (5 bases). The CDR3 is 14 residues long. The V end lost 4 bases, the J end lost 4 bases, and 14 bases lay between the germline ends. Germline V lookup: CDR1 SGHRS, CDR2 YFSETQ. CDR3 sequence (DNA): TGCGCCAGCAGCCCGCGCCAGGGCGGCTATGGCTACACCTTC. Amino acid sequence: CASSPRQGGYGYTF.

The chain couples TRBV5-5 to TRBJ2-2; 8 bases are a match to TRBD1. Trimming cost V 5 bases and J 4 bases; bases outside gene matches: 4. CDR1 and CDR2 (germline): SGHKS, YYEKEE (reference sequence). This CDR3 comprises 14 residues. CDR3 sequence reads: CASRSTGATGELFF. CDR3 sequence (DNA): TGTGCCAGCAGGTCGACAGGGGCCACCGGGGAGCTGTTTTTT. Full variable domain (missing parts from reference TRBV5-5 and TRBJ2-2): DAGVTQSPTHLIKTRGQQVTLRCSPISGHKSVSWYQQVLGQGPQFIFQYYEKEERGRGNFPDRFSARQFPNYSSELNVNALLLGDSALYLCASRSTGATGELFFGEGSRLTVL.

The rearrangement joins TRBV5-4 to TRBJ2-1, with TRBD2 matching over 12 bases. The germline V gene has CDR1 SGHNT and CDR2 YYREEE (reference sequence). The CDR3 is made up of 16 amino acids. With V trimmed by 5 bases and J by 6 bases, 9 bases remained unmatched. In DNA, the CDR3 is TGTGCCAGCAGGGAAAAACTAGCGGGAGGCCCCAATGAGCAGTTCTTC. Residues: CASREKLAGGPNEQFF.

CDR3 DNA sequence: TGTGCCAGTAAAGAGAAACAGGGTTTCGGCAATCAGCCCCAGCATTTT. Its translation is CASKEKQGFGNQPQHF. The rearrangement links TRBV19 to TRBJ1-5, with D possibly being TRBD1 (6 bases). CDR3 size: 16 residues. The V and J ends lost 7 bases and 2 bases respectively, with 18 bases between them. Germline CDR1 is LNHDA and CDR2 is SQIVND (reference sequence).

The V gene is TRBV5-5, the J gene TRBJ1-5; D not certain. The CDR3 length is 12 residues. The germline CDR1 and CDR2 sequences are SGHKS and YYEKEE (reference sequence). V lost 0 bases, J lost 9 bases, and 7 bases lay in between. The CDR3 protein is CASSLDAGPQHF. CDR3 in DNA: TGTGCCAGCAGCTTGGACGCCGGGCCCCAGCATTTT.

With regard to this clone: The same CDR3 arises from other DNA sequences in this sample as well. This chain joins TRBV27 and TRBJ1-2; the D gene is possibly TRBD1 (6 bases). The germline V gene has CDR1 MNHEY and CDR2 SMNVEV (reference sequence). There are 13 residues in the CDR3. The V end was cut by 2 bases, the J end by 6 bases, with 10 bases between. The CDR3 spells CASSLRQGHGYTF. For the CDR3, the DNA is TGTGCCAGCAGTTTACGCCAGGGGCATGGCTACACCTTC.

This clone was seen a single time. The rearrangement uses TRBV6-5 and TRBJ2-7, with TRBD1 as a possible D gene (6 bases). Trimming cost V 8 bases and J 0 bases, with 14 bases left between them. Germline V gene sequence: CDR1 MNHEY, CDR2 SVGAGI. CDR3 length: 14 residues. CDR3 coding DNA: TGTGCCAGCCGGAGTCAGGGGAGCTCCTACGAGCAGTACTTC. Its translation: CASRSQGSSYEQYF.

The chain links TRBV11-2 to TRBJ1-1; maybe TRBD1 (6 bases). CDR1 SGHAT and CDR2 FQNNGV come from the germline V gene. Trimming removed 4 bases from V and 1 base from J, with 13 bases in between. CDR3 length: 15 amino acids. CDR3 residues: CASSSYREGNTEAFF. In DNA, the CDR3 is TGTGCCAGCAGCTCCTACAGGGAGGGGAACACTGAAGCTTTCTTT.